The clone carrying this TCR beta chain was counted many times. Its antigen is as yet unknown. Unsorted libraries were derived from 2 million PBMCs stored at -80 C. Synthesis of cDNA used 5'RACE (with 10-nucleotide random UMIs). TCRdb re-called the 5' RACE reads through MiXCR, storing one row per CDR3 protein. The sample contains 55,000 to 70,000 distinct CDR3 sequences, approximately 5.1% of which appear only once. The sample originates from a study of neurological immune-mediated disorders. Study observations and caveats: Patients with HTLV-1-associated myelopathy had the highest level of TCR clonal expansion, whereas patients with multiple sclerosis had the lowest level, falling beneath the level found in healthy controls. CDR3 amino acid sequences of expanded clones were not shared across subjects, a result suggesting private repertoires in all groups.

Germline V gene sequence: CDR1 MGHRA, CDR2 YSYEKL. The CDR3 loop spans 15 amino acids. Trimming left V 4 bases short and J 3 bases short, with 13 bases between. This TCR came from a human donor with multiple sclerosis. The donor label of this sample is uncertain. The sequenced sample consisted of PBMCs. The rearrangement links TRBV4-1 to TRBJ1-5; D ambiguous. In nucleotides, the CDR3 is TGCGCCAGCAGCCCCCGCCCGGAATTCAATCAGCCCCAGCATTTT. The encoded protein is CASSPRPEFNQPQHF.